The present entry profiles one T cell receptor (beta chain) with its context. The antigen remains undetermined. This sample's time point: pre-treatment baseline. Response was assessed by RECIST 1.1 at 12 weeks, except a couple of rapid progressors. Trimming left V 0 bases short and J 11 bases short, with 8 bases between. Germline lookup yields CDR1 MGHRA and CDR2 YSYEKL. The CDR3 extends over 13 amino acids. This specimen belongs to a study of blood T cell dynamics during melanoma immunotherapy. Study overall: First-line therapy was either pembrolizumab or nivolumab with ipilimumab for metastatic melanoma.

Study-level findings and limits: Disease-control patients' PBMC repertoires became either more clonal or more diverse at W3. It remained unknown if the driving T cell clones were melanoma-specific.

The assay was immunoSEQ multiplex PCR, and TCRdb's table has in-frame clones only and misses some. There are 8,600 or so clones in the sample; around 84% occur only once, and around 1% lies in the top ten. V is TRBV4-1 and J is TRBJ1-6; D is undetermined. The material was blood, obtained from a patient treated with checkpoint blockade. This TCR came from a human donor with melanoma. DNA of the CDR3: TGCGCCAGCAGCCAAGACGCGGTGGCACCCCTCCACTTT. Translation gives CASSQDAVAPLHF.